Listed here is a single TCR beta chain. These data come from a study of cytomegalovirus exposure and HLA in healthy donors. PCR amplification relied on 60 Vbeta primers (plus 13 Jbeta primers). This table comes from immunoSEQ multiplex PCR, and its TCRdb copy is limited to in-frame clones, with some not included. The sample records fewer than 200,000 clones, around 68% being singletons. Germline CDR1 reads SGHDT; CDR2 reads YYEEEE. The V end lost 1 base, the J end lost 4 bases, and 11 bases lay between the germline ends. This CDR3 region has 14 residues. The sequencing input was PBMCs. The chain has TRBV5-6 and TRBJ1-1, with D unclear. The TCR was taken from a girl aged 10-17 years in good health and CMV-seronegative. This CDR3 is CASSLTGLVTEAFF. CDR3 DNA: TGTGCCAGCAGCTTGACGGGTTTGGTCACTGAAGCTTTCTTT.